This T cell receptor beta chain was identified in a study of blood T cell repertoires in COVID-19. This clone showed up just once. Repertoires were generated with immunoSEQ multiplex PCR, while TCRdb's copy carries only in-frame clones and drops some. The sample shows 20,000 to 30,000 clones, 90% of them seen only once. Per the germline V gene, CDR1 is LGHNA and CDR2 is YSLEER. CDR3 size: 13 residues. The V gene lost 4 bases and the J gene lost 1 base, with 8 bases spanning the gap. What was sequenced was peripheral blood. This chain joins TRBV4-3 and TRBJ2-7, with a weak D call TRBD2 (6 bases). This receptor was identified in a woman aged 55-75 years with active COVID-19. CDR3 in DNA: TGCGCCAGCAGCCCGGGACTTTCCTACGAGCAGTACTTC. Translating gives CASSPGLSYEQYF.